Included here is one T cell receptor (beta chain) sequence, with context. Antigen: not known. This sample was included in a study of shared clonotypes between healthy human individuals. General study points: Researchers sampled only blood; tissue repertoires likely differ.

Genomic DNA for unsorted samples was obtained from approximately 100 million PBMCs. Several immunoSEQ plates received, in even portions, the genomic DNA of each subset. The team ran DNA from unsorted PBMCs on ten immunoSEQ deep assay plates for sequencing. Assay: immunoSEQ multiplex PCR; the TCRdb copy retains only in-frame clones and omits some. The data contain about half a million clones, 75% to 85% of them singletons. Trimming pared 0 bases from V and 6 bases from J, leaving 15 bases between. CDR1 and CDR2 from the germline V gene are SGHDN and FVKESK. There are 15 residues in the CDR3. The TCR originated in a woman aged 40 to 55 in good health. Some clones in this sample may be carry-over from other donors' samples. The chain employs TRBV14 and TRBJ2-7; weak D call: TRBD2 (6 bases). Specimen: PBMCs. CDR3 sequence: CASSQEWGVGGEQYF. CDR3 in DNA: TGTGCCAGCAGCCAAGAATGGGGAGTGGGGGGCGAGCAGTACTTC.